In its sample, the clone carrying this T cell receptor beta chain was seen a few times. The antigen remains undetermined. The V gene lost 6 bases and the J gene lost 6 bases, with 17 bases spanning the gap. The germline V gene has CDR1 SEHNR and CDR2 FQNEAQ (reference sequence). The CDR3 loop spans 15 amino acids. These data belong to a study of Tregs in tolerant kidney transplant recipients. Study findings and constraints: This study did not directly address biological reproducibility.

Measured with immunoSEQ multiplex PCR; TCRdb has only the in-frame clones, and not every one. In the table there are some 71,000 clones, about 89% of which are singletons. CD4+CD25+CD127- Tregs, CD4+CD25- non-Tregs, CD4 and CD8 cells were sorted. The genes are TRBV7-9 and TRBJ2-2, with D uncertain. The material sequenced was CD4+ T cells from blood, taken before the transplant. This sequence originates from a human donor who received a combined kidney and bone marrow transplant. The CDR3 nucleotides are TGTGCCAGCAGGGCTAGTTCTGGTATCGCCGGGGAGCTGTTTTTT. This encodes CASRASSGIAGELFF.